These T cell receptor beta chains were read from a single sample in a study of T cells in narcolepsy. TCRdb's copy holds only in-frame clones and misses some; the assay was immunoSEQ multiplex PCR. In the table there are 25,000 to 30,000 clones, roughly 74% of which are singletons. Sequencing was carried out using CD45RA- memory CD4+ T cells from PBMCs. Receptors originate from a human donor with narcolepsy. Both conserved end residues are part of each CDR3. Fields, in order: J gene, clone size, V gene, D gene, CDR3 DNA, CDR3 protein. The D gene is left open where the match is weak. Clone size appears in some rows only: once, few, many, or a class for an expanded clone.

J gene: TRBJ2-3; clone size: NA; V gene: TRBV19; D gene: NA; CDR3 DNA: TGTGCCAGTAGTATAGATCTAAACACAGATACGCAGTATTTT; CDR3 protein: CASSIDLNTDTQYF
J gene: TRBJ1-6; clone size: NA; V gene: TRBV19; D gene: NA; CDR3 DNA: TGTGCCAGTGCACGGGAGGGTCAGGGGAACTCACCCCTCCACTTT; CDR3 protein: CASAREGQGNSPLHF
J gene: TRBJ2-5; clone size: NA; V gene: TRBV7-6; D gene: NA; CDR3 DNA: TGTGCCAGCAGCTTAGTTACTAGGGGGAAAGAGACCCAGTACTTC; CDR3 protein: CASSLVTRGKETQYF
J gene: TRBJ2-4; clone size: NA; V gene: TRBV27; D gene: NA; CDR3 DNA: TGTGCCAGCAGTTTAGGGGTACTAGCCAAAAACATTCAGTACTTC; CDR3 protein: CASSLGVLAKNIQYF
J gene: TRBJ1-3; clone size: NA; V gene: TRBV19; D gene: NA; CDR3 DNA: TGTGCCAGTTCCCGGGCCTCGGGAGTTCGCGGAAACACCATATATTTT; CDR3 protein: CASSRASGVRGNTIYF
J gene: TRBJ2-6; clone size: NA; V gene: TRBV7-9; D gene: NA; CDR3 DNA: TGTGCCAGCAGTCCCCAGACAGGAAAGTCAACTGGGGCCAACGTCCTGACTTTC; CDR3 protein: CASSPQTGKSTGANVLTF
J gene: TRBJ1-5; clone size: NA; V gene: TRBV9; D gene: NA; CDR3 DNA: TGTGCCAGCAGTGTCTGGACAGAGTATAGCAATCAGCCCCAGCATTTT; CDR3 protein: CASSVWTEYSNQPQHF
J gene: TRBJ2-4; clone size: NA; V gene: TRBV25-1; D gene: TRBD2; CDR3 DNA: TGTGCCAGCATTCTAGCGGGGGGGCTTACCAAAAACATTCAGTACTTC; CDR3 protein: CASILAGGLTKNIQYF
J gene: TRBJ2-5; clone size: NA; V gene: TRBV19; D gene: TRBD2; CDR3 DNA: TGTGCCAGCGAAGCGGGGGGGCAAGAGACCCAGTACTTC; CDR3 protein: CASEAGGQETQYF
J gene: TRBJ1-1; clone size: few; V gene: TRBV7-2; D gene: TRBD1; CDR3 DNA: TGTGCCAGCAGTTGGACGGCAGGGGGCCCCGATATGAACACTGAAGCTTTCTTT; CDR3 protein: CASSWTAGGPDMNTEAFF
J gene: TRBJ2-7; clone size: few; V gene: TRBV19; D gene: NA; CDR3 DNA: TGTGCCAGTAGTAAACAGGGACTTTCCTACGAGCAGTACTTC; CDR3 protein: CASSKQGLSYEQYF
J gene: TRBJ2-7; clone size: NA; V gene: TRBV19; D gene: TRBD2; CDR3 DNA: TGTGCCAGTAGTATTTGGGAGGGCAGGTCCTACGAGCAGTACTTC; CDR3 protein: CASSIWEGRSYEQYF
J gene: TRBJ2-1; clone size: NA; V gene: TRBV2; D gene: NA; CDR3 DNA: TGTGCCAGCAGCATCCGGGGGGCGGTCAATGAGCAGTTCTTC; CDR3 protein: CASSIRGAVNEQFF
J gene: TRBJ1-6; clone size: NA; V gene: TRBV19; D gene: TRBD1; CDR3 DNA: TGTGCCAGTAGTCGGGACAGGTCAAATTCACCCCTCCACTTT; CDR3 protein: CASSRDRSNSPLHF
J gene: TRBJ1-2; clone size: NA; V gene: TRBV20-1; D gene: NA; CDR3 DNA: TGCAGTGCACCTTGGACAAAAGGCTACACCTTC; CDR3 protein: CSAPWTKGYTF
J gene: TRBJ1-6; clone size: NA; V gene: TRBV5-4; D gene: NA; CDR3 DNA: TGTGCCAGCAGCTCGGTCAATTCACCCCTCCACTTT; CDR3 protein: CASSSVNSPLHF
J gene: TRBJ2-5; clone size: NA; V gene: TRBV7-9; D gene: TRBD2; CDR3 DNA: TGTGCCAGCAGCTTAAGACTAGCGAGGTTTGGTCAAGAGACCCAGTACTTC; CDR3 protein: CASSLRLARFGQETQYF
J gene: TRBJ2-2; clone size: NA; V gene: TRBV11-2; D gene: NA; CDR3 DNA: TGTGCCAGCAGCTCCTTCGGGCGGGGCTTCGTTACCGGGGAGCTGTTTTTT; CDR3 protein: CASSSFGRGFVTGELFF
J gene: TRBJ1-2; clone size: NA; V gene: TRBV4-1; D gene: TRBD1; CDR3 DNA: TGCGCCAGCAGCCCCACGGACAGGGGGAATGGTGTCTATGGCTACACCTTC; CDR3 protein: CASSPTDRGNGVYGYTF
J gene: TRBJ2-3; clone size: NA; V gene: TRBV7-3; D gene: TRBD2; CDR3 DNA: TGTGCCAGCAGCTCGGGACTAGCGGGGGGCGCAGATACGCAGTATTTT; CDR3 protein: CASSSGLAGGADTQYF
J gene: TRBJ1-3; clone size: NA; V gene: TRBV6-1; D gene: NA; CDR3 DNA: TGTGCCAGCCGATTCTCTGGAAACACCATATATTTT; CDR3 protein: CASRFSGNTIYF
J gene: TRBJ2-5; clone size: NA; V gene: TRBV11-3; D gene: NA; CDR3 DNA: TGTGCCAGCAGCTTTGGGTCTGAGTACCAAGAGACCCAGTACTTC; CDR3 protein: CASSFGSEYQETQYF
J gene: TRBJ2-5; clone size: NA; V gene: TRBV10-1; D gene: NA; CDR3 DNA: TGCGCCAGCAGGTTTAGACAGAATCAAGAGACCCAGTACTTC; CDR3 protein: CASRFRQNQETQYF
J gene: TRBJ2-4; clone size: few; V gene: TRBV7-8; D gene: NA; CDR3 DNA: TGTGCCAGCAGCTTAGCGCATAGGGAAAACATTCAGTACTTC; CDR3 protein: CASSLAHRENIQYF
J gene: TRBJ1-3; clone size: NA; V gene: TRBV2; D gene: TRBD1; CDR3 DNA: TGTGCCAGCCCATTATCACAGGGGGCGGAAAACACCATATATTTT; CDR3 protein: CASPLSQGAENTIYF
J gene: TRBJ1-1; clone size: NA; V gene: TRBV10-3; D gene: TRBD1; CDR3 DNA: TGTGCCATCAGGGGCGGACAGGCTGAAGCTTTCTTT; CDR3 protein: CAIRGGQAEAFF
J gene: TRBJ1-1; clone size: NA; V gene: TRBV7-9; D gene: NA; CDR3 DNA: TGTGCCAGCAGCTTAGAGGGGGGGCAGAGTGAAGCTTTCTTT; CDR3 protein: CASSLEGGQSEAFF
J gene: TRBJ1-2; clone size: NA; V gene: TRBV7-7; D gene: NA; CDR3 DNA: TGTGCCAGCAGCTTAGGTCGTTGTGATGGCTACACCTTC; CDR3 protein: CASSLGRCDGYTF
J gene: TRBJ1-1; clone size: NA; V gene: TRBV6-1; D gene: TRBD1; CDR3 DNA: TGTGCCAGCAGGCGACAGGGAAACACTGAAGCTTTCTTT; CDR3 protein: CASRRQGNTEAFF
J gene: TRBJ1-2; clone size: NA; V gene: TRBV5-1; D gene: NA; CDR3 DNA: TGCGCCAGCAATTCGATCACTGGGGGAGTGACTGGCTACACCTTC; CDR3 protein: CASNSITGGVTGYTF
J gene: TRBJ1-1; clone size: NA; V gene: TRBV2; D gene: NA; CDR3 DNA: TGTGCCAGCAGTGAATCCCAGGCCTCGAACACTGAAGCTTTCTTT; CDR3 protein: CASSESQASNTEAFF
J gene: TRBJ1-2; clone size: NA; V gene: TRBV2; D gene: NA; CDR3 DNA: TGTGCCAGCAGTGAAACCGGGAGGGACTATGGCTACACCTTC; CDR3 protein: CASSETGRDYGYTF
J gene: TRBJ2-3; clone size: NA; V gene: TRBV4-2; D gene: NA; CDR3 DNA: TGTGCCAGCAGCCAAGATGGGTCCCCCCGGGGGGATACGCAGTATTTT; CDR3 protein: CASSQDGSPRGDTQYF
J gene: TRBJ2-7; clone size: few; V gene: TRBV6-5; D gene: TRBD2; CDR3 DNA: TGTGCCAGCAGCCGACTAGCGGGGGACTACGAGCAGTACTTC; CDR3 protein: CASSRLAGDYEQYF
J gene: TRBJ1-2; clone size: once; V gene: TRBV10-2; D gene: TRBD1; CDR3 DNA: TGCGCCAGCAGTGAGTCTATCCCCGGACAGGGGGCTTACTATGGCTACACCTTC; CDR3 protein: CASSESIPGQGAYYGYTF
J gene: TRBJ1-2; clone size: NA; V gene: TRBV11-2; D gene: TRBD1; CDR3 DNA: TGTGCCAGCAGCTTAACGGGACAGGGGGCGCTAGGTGGCTACACCTTC; CDR3 protein: CASSLTGQGALGGYTF
J gene: TRBJ2-7; clone size: NA; V gene: TRBV19; D gene: NA; CDR3 DNA: TGTGCCAGTAGTACCCTTGGGCAGCCGCCCTACGAGCAGTACTTC; CDR3 protein: CASSTLGQPPYEQYF
J gene: TRBJ2-7; clone size: once; V gene: TRBV6-6; D gene: NA; CDR3 DNA: TGTGCCAGCCTATCCTACAGCTCCTACGAGCAGTACTTC; CDR3 protein: CASLSYSSYEQYF
J gene: TRBJ2-3; clone size: NA; V gene: TRBV10-1; D gene: TRBD2; CDR3 DNA: TGCGCCAGCAGTCCTACTAGCGGGGGGCTCGGGCGCGCAGATACGCAGTATTTT; CDR3 protein: CASSPTSGGLGRADTQYF
J gene: TRBJ2-1; clone size: NA; V gene: TRBV7-2; D gene: TRBD2; CDR3 DNA: TGTGCCAGCAGCCCGCGCCTTGGGGCGGGGGGATTCTACAATGAGCAGTTCTTC; CDR3 protein: CASSPRLGAGGFYNEQFF